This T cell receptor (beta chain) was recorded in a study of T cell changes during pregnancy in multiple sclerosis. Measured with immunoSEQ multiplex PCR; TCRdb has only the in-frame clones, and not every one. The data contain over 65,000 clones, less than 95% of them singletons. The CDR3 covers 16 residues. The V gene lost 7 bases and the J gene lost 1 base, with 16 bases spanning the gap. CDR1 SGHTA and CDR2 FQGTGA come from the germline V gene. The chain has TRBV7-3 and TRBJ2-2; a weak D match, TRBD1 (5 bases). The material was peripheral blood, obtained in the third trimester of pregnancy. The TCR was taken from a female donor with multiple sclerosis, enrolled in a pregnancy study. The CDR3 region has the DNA TGTGCCAGCAACCAAGGGTGGCAGGGGAACACCGGGGAGCTGTTTTTT. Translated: CASNQGWQGNTGELFF.